This is a list of T cell receptor beta chains from one sample in a study of blood T cell repertoires in COVID-19. Assay used: immunoSEQ multiplex PCR; TCRdb lists only in-frame clones, some missing. The sample lists roughly 43,000 clones; more than 80% were seen once. Sequencing was performed on peripheral blood. The receptors originated from a man aged 55-75 years with active COVID-19. The conserved cysteine and the conserved F or W are not part of the CDR3 here.

v_call	j_call	cdr3_aa
TRBV27	TRBJ2-3	ASSPRLAGGRGTQY
TRBV4-3	TRBJ2-3	ASSQVEGGVGVGTQY
TRBV30	TRBJ2-7	AWAGVYEQY
TRBV21-1	TRBJ2-7	ASSPRQFEQY
TRBV7-2	TRBJ2-5	ASSFLGQGFAETQY
TRBV27	TRBJ1-1	ASSLGTVGSTEAF
TRBV3-1/TRBV3-2	TRBJ1-2	ASSQSGMGYGYT
TRBV27	TRBJ2-5	ASRSEKETQY
TRBV2	TRBJ1-6	ASSETGTSPLH
TRBV7-2	TRBJ2-7	ASSAQAGGYEQY
TRBV29-1	TRBJ2-3	SVPGLADTDTQY
TRBV9	TRBJ2-3	ASSVVSGRPGTDTQY
TRBV9	TRBJ2-1	ASSVEVLAGGGEQF
TRBV6-5	TRBJ2-1	ASSNSGISYNEQF
TRBV4-1	TRBJ2-3	ASSHGRMVDTQY
TRBV11-2	TRBJ2-5	ASSAASGRGGETQY
TRBV27	TRBJ1-5	ASSTTGEGNQPQH
TRBV25-1	TRBJ1-1	ASRQSGVNTEAF
TRBV27	TRBJ1-6	ASSYRDGNSPLH
TRBV5-1	TRBJ2-2	ASSLGQGAGELF
TRBV28	TRBJ1-1	ASSLRQAWWAF
TRBV9	TRBJ2-2	ASSVAGNTGELF
TRBV29-1	TRBJ2-1	SVEGLAGYSSYNEQF
TRBV12-3/TRBV12-4	TRBJ2-5	ASSRGETQY
TRBV11-3	TRBJ2-5	ASSLQNGRDARVPETQY
TRBV7-9	TRBJ2-1	ASSLASGRV
TRBV24-1	TRBJ2-1	ATSDPGLAGGHSYNEQF
TRBV11-3	TRBJ2-1	ASSYSSYNEQF
TRBV28	TRBJ2-7	ASGANTYEQY
TRBV11-2	TRBJ1-1	ASSLGGENTEAF
TRBV6-5	TRBJ1-1	ASLRGRLAF
TRBV7-2	TRBJ2-3	ASSLSHAIQGSDTQY
TRBV20-1	TRBJ2-5	SASSWASGGETQY
TRBV15	TRBJ1-4	ATSRGTFPNEKLF
TRBV4-1	TRBJ2-1	ASSLPGLAGINEQF
TRBV7-7	TRBJ2-5	ASSISLMGQETQY
TRBV7-8	TRBJ2-7	ASSYSTVSYEQY
TRBV10-3	TRBJ2-3	AITVDSTDTQY
TRBV18	TRBJ2-3	ASSPPGRGADTQY
TRBV4-3	TRBJ1-4	ASSQNSMLGGKLF